This T cell receptor (beta chain) was sequenced for a study of T-cell reconstitution after alpha-beta-depleted transplantation in children. Study-level findings and limits: In some patients, recipient T cells and intrathymic progenitors surviving conditioning explained high day-60 diversity.

In this sample, this clonotype turned up many times. Its antigen is unknown. The library targeted TCRbeta and was prepared with unique molecular identifiers. MiXCR, run by TCRdb on the PCR reads, gives a single entry per CDR3 protein. The repertoire holds around 240,000 distinct CDR3 sequences, with roughly 8% as singletons. V was clipped by 0 bases and J by 11 bases, with 10 bases between them. Germline CDR1 and CDR2: LGHNT and FRNRAP. This CDR3 region has 12 residues. The gene calls are TRBV12-5 and TRBJ1-2; the D is unclear. The material was PBMCs, mostly from graft donor cells, obtained 180 days after TCRalphabeta/CD19-depleted stem cell transplant. This receptor was taken from a male patient under 18 who had a stem cell transplant for acute lymphoblastic leukemia, so the T cells may come from the graft donor. The CDR3 nucleotides read TGTGCTAGTGGTTTGGTAGCGTGGGCTTACACCTTC. Translating gives CASGLVAWAYTF.